These 18 T cell receptor beta chains share one sample of origin, sequenced in a study of blood T cell repertoires in COVID-19. Data came from immunoSEQ multiplex PCR; TCRdb stores just in-frame clones and leaves some out. The sample lists about 110,000 clones, over 80% occurring once. Material: peripheral blood. These receptors originate from a woman in her twenties or thirties with acute or convalescent COVID-19.

V is TRBV24-1 and J is TRBJ1-1; TRBD1 matches at 9 bases. Germline V gene sequence: CDR1 KGHDR, CDR2 SFDVKD. V lost 7 bases and J lost 10; bases outside the gene matches: 12. The CDR3 totals 14 residues. CDR3 amino acids: CATRETGGSSAAFF. The CDR3 DNA follows: TGTGCCACCAGAGAGACAGGGGGGAGTTCTGCAGCTTTCTTT.

This chain uses TRBV9 with TRBJ2-2; unclear D gene. V lost 6 bases and J 0 bases, leaving 18 bases between the germline ends. CDR3 length: 17 amino acids. The germline gives CDR1 SGDLS, CDR2 YYNGEE. The CDR3 region is CASTHPSRDSNTGELFF. In DNA form, the CDR3 reads TGTGCCAGCACCCACCCCTCCCGAGACTCGAACACCGGGGAGCTGTTTTTT.

The CDR3, as DNA: TGTGCCAGCAGCCCCCGACAGGGGGCGAATCAGCCCCAGCATTTT. Its translation is CASSPRQGANQPQHF. The V call is TRBV7-2, the J call TRBJ1-5; TRBD1 matches at 10 bases. The CDR3 spans 15 residues. Trimming at V came to 5 bases and at J to 4 bases, leaving 5 bases not matched to a gene. Looked up from germline, CDR1 is SGHTA and CDR2 is FQGNSA.

The rearrangement joins TRBV14 to TRBJ1-3; a possible D gene is TRBD1 (6 bases). The CDR3 covers 14 residues. Trimming removed 3 bases from V and 4 bases from J, with 10 bases in between. The germline gives CDR1 SGHDN, CDR2 FVKESK. CDR3 DNA sequence: TGTGCCAGCAGCCAGAGCAGGGGCGGAAACACCATATATTTT. Translating gives CASSQSRGGNTIYF.

V gene TRBV6-5 combines with J gene TRBJ1-1, with D uncertain. Per the germline V gene, CDR1 is MNHEY and CDR2 is SVGAGI. With 2 bases removed from V and 1 base from J, the gap between germline ends came to 8 bases. The length of the CDR3 is 14 residues. The CDR3 here is CASSYGGGNTEAFF. As DNA, the CDR3 is TGTGCCAGCAGTTACGGTGGCGGGAACACTGAAGCTTTCTTT.

V usage is TRBV10-3 and J usage is TRBJ1-6, with D hard to call. The CDR3 runs to 18 residues. Germline-derived CDR1 and CDR2 are ENHRY and SYGVKD. V was shortened by 6 bases and J by 0 bases, with 18 bases between the two germline ends. The CDR3 loop is CAISRGLSGSSYNSPLHF. The CDR3 coding sequence is TGTGCCATCAGCCGAGGACTGTCCGGGAGCTCCTATAATTCACCCCTCCACTTT.

V usage is TRBV11-3 and J usage is TRBJ2-5, with a possible D match to TRBD1 (6 bases). The germline CDR1 and CDR2 sequences are SGHNT and YENEEA. V was clipped by 1 base and J by 2 bases, with 11 bases between them. The CDR3 contains 15 residues. Here the CDR3 reads CASSLGHREQETQYF. CDR3 nucleotide sequence: TGTGCCAGCAGCTTAGGTCACAGGGAACAAGAGACCCAGTACTTC.

This rearrangement joins TRBV7-8 to TRBJ1-2, with 7 bases identical to TRBD1. Trimming removed 1 base from V and 8 bases from J; junction bases left unmatched: 16. The germline V gene encodes CDR1 SGHVS and CDR2 FQNEAQ. This CDR3 comprises 17 residues. CDR3 sequence (DNA): TGTGCCAGCAGCTTAGAGATTTCGGGACAGTCCATGTTAGGCTACACCTTC. Protein product: CASSLEISGQSMLGYTF.

This clone was seen more than once but under ten times. V gene TRBV28 combines with J gene TRBJ2-7, with D possibly being TRBD2 (5 bases). The CDR3 extends over 13 amino acids. CDR1 is MDHEN and CDR2 is SYDVKM in the germline V gene. Trimming removed 6 bases from V and 2 bases from J, with 11 bases in between. CDR3 in amino acids: CASRRPTTYEQYF. As DNA, the CDR3 is TGTGCCAGCAGAAGGCCGACTACCTACGAGCAGTACTTC.

The V gene is TRBV19, the J gene TRBJ2-5, with D maybe TRBD1 (6 bases). CDR1 LNHDA and CDR2 SQIVND come from the germline V gene (reference sequence). The CDR3 consists of 14 residues. V was shortened by 4 bases and J by 4 bases, with 13 bases between the two germline ends. The CDR3 loop is CASSTTGIPETQYF. The DNA for the CDR3 is TGTGCCAGTAGTACAACAGGGATCCCAGAGACCCAGTACTTC. Complete variable domain (other parts from reference TRBV19 and TRBJ2-5): DGGITQSPKYLFRKEGQNVTLSCEQNLNHDAMYWYRQDPGQGLRLIYYSQIVNDFQKGDIAEGYSVSREKKESFPLTVTSAQKNPTAFYLCASSTTGIPETQYFGPGTRLLVL.

The chain links TRBV11-3 to TRBJ1-1, with 7 bases identical to TRBD1. Germline V gene lookup returns CDR1 SGHNT and CDR2 YENEEA. Trimming removed 5 bases from V and 1 base from J; junction bases left unmatched: 7. There are 15 residues in the CDR3. The CDR3, as DNA: TGTGCCAGCAGCGCATTGGGACAGACGAACACTGAAGCTTTCTTT. Translated, it gives CASSALGQTNTEAFF.

The chain combines TRBV6-5 with TRBJ1-2, with unresolved D. V was clipped by 7 bases and J by 4 bases, with 13 bases between them. CDR1 is MNHEY and CDR2 is SVGAGI in the germline V gene. CDR3 length equals 13 residues. CDR3 protein: CASTGGWAYGYTF. The CDR3 region has the DNA TGTGCCAGCACTGGAGGGTGGGCCTATGGCTACACCTTC.

The chain joins TRBV20-1 to TRBJ1-1; possibly TRBD1 for D (5 bases). Germline loops: CDR1 DFQATT, CDR2 SNEGSKA (reference sequence). V lost 6 bases, J lost 2 bases, and 7 bases lay in between. This CDR3 has 11 amino acids. The CDR3 reads CSATDNTEAFF. The CDR3 DNA follows: TGCAGTGCGACAGATAACACTGAAGCTTTCTTT.

The V gene is TRBV18, the J gene TRBJ2-7; 11 bases are a match to TRBD1. The length of the CDR3 is 13 residues. Per germline, CDR1 KGHSH and CDR2 LQKENI. V lost 8 bases and J lost 5; bases outside the gene matches: 5. CDR3 residues: CASGRTGGNEQYF. The DNA of the CDR3 is TGTGCCAGCGGGCGGACAGGGGGCAACGAGCAGTACTTC.

The chain's CDR3 is CASSEGWSSNEQFF. The CDR3 nucleotides read TGTGCCAGCAGTGAAGGATGGTCCAGCAATGAGCAGTTCTTC. V usage is TRBV6-1 and J usage is TRBJ2-1; D remains ambiguous. Germline V gene data show CDR1 as MNHNS and CDR2 as SASEGT. Trimming removed 1 base from V and 6 bases from J, with 10 bases in between. This CDR3 contains 14 residues.

V gene TRBV18 combines with J gene TRBJ2-1; TRBD1 matches 8 bases. The V and J ends lost 3 bases and 4 bases, in that order; junction bases with no gene match: 8. Germline CDR1 is KGHSH and CDR2 is LQKENI. The CDR3 contains 16 residues. The DNA of the CDR3 is TGTGCCAGCTCACCGTCGACAGGGGTGGTTTACAATGAGCAGTTCTTC. Residues: CASSPSTGVVYNEQFF.

J is TRBJ2-3 and V is TRBV14; a weak D match, TRBD2 (5 bases). V shed 0 bases and J shed 4 bases, with 11 bases lying between them. CDR1 is SGHDN, CDR2 FVKESK, per germline. This CDR3 has 15 amino acids. The CDR3 nucleotides read TGTGCCAGCAGCCAAGATTGGAGGTCGTCAGATACGCAGTATTTT. Protein sequence: CASSQDWRSSDTQYF.

The chain couples TRBV7-6 to TRBJ2-1; the match to TRBD2 covers 12 bases. V shed 5 bases, J shed 9 bases, and the junction held 17 bases outside the gene matches. This CDR3 contains 18 residues. From germline, CDR1 is SGHVS and CDR2 FNYEAQ. The DNA of the CDR3 is TGTGCCAGCAGCCCCTCGTTCCTCCTAGCGGGGGGGCCCCGTGAGCAGTTCTTC. It yields the protein CASSPSFLLAGGPREQFF. Drawing the rest from reference TRBV7-6 and TRBJ2-1, the complete variable domain is GAGVSQSPRYKVTKRGQDVALRCDPISGHVSLYWYRQALGQGPEFLTYFNYEAQQDKSGLPNDRFSAERPEGSISTLTIQRTEQRDSAMYRCASSPSFLLAGGPREQFFGPGTRLTVL.